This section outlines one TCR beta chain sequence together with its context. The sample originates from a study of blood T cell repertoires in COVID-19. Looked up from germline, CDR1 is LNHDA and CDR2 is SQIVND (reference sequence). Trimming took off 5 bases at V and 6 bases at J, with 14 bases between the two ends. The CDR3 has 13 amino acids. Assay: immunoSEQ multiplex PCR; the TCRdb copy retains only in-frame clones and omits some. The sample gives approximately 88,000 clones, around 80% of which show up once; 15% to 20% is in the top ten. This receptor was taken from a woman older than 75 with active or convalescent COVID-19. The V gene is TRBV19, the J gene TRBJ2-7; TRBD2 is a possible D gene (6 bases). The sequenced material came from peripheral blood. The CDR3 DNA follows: TGTGCCAGTAGTCTCCTGGGGGGTGGCGAGCAGTACTTC. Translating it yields CASSLLGGGEQYF.